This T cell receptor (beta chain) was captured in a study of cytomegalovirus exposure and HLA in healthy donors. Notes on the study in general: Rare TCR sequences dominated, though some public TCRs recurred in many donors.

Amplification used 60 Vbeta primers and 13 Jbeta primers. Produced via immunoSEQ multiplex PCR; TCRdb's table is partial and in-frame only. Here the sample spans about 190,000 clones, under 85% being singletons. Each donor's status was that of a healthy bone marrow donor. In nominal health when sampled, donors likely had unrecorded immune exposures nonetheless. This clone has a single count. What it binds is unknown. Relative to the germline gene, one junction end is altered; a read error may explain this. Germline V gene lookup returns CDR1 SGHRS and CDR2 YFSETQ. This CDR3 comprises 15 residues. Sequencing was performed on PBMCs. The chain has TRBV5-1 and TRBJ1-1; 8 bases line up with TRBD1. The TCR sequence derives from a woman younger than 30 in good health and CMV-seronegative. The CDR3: CASSLGDRGNTEVFF. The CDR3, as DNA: TGCGCCAGCAGCTTGGGTGACAGGGGCAACACTGAAGTTTTCTTT.